This record looks at one T cell receptor (beta chain) sequence and its context. The naive CD8 fraction comprised CD45RO-negative cells positively selected for CCR7 and excluded terminally differentiated effector memory CD45RA+ cells. The data derive from a study of shared clonotypes between healthy human individuals. The repertoire was sequenced with immunoSEQ multiplex PCR; TCRdb's copy has only in-frame clones and lacks some. The table lists 2 million to 2.5 million clones, over 85% of them singletons, with around 1.1% in the top ten. The germline V and J ends were trimmed by 3 bases and 3 bases, with 9 bases remaining between them. Germline lookup yields CDR1 MDHEN and CDR2 SYDVKM. The CDR3 contains 13 residues.

The sequencing input was naive CD8+ T cells sorted from blood. The sequence derives from a man younger than 30 in good health. The chain joins TRBV28 to TRBJ2-7, with D uncertain. Here the CDR3 DNA reads TGTGCCAGCAGTTTTAGGACGGACTACGAGCAGTACTTC. It encodes CASSFRTDYEQYF.